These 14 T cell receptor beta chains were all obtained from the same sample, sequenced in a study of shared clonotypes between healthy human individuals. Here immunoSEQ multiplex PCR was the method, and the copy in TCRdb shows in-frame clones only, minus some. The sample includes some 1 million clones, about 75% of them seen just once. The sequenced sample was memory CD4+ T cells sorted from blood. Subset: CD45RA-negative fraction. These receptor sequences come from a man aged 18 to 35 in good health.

In nucleotides, the CDR3 is TGCGCCAGCACCTTAGGGGGTTCCAATTCACCCCTCCACTTT. This encodes CASTLGGSNSPLHF. V is TRBV5-1 and J is TRBJ1-6; D is perhaps TRBD1 (6 bases). CDR1 and CDR2 from the germline V gene are SGHRS and YFSETQ. CDR3 size: 14 residues. Trimming shortened V by 6 bases and J by 7 bases, and 14 bases separated the two germline ends.

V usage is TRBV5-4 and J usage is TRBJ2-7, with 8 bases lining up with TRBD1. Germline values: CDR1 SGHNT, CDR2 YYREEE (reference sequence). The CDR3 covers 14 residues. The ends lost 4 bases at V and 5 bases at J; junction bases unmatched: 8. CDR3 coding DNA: TGTGCCAGCAGCCTTAACCCGACAGGGGACGAGCAGTACTTC. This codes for CASSLNPTGDEQYF.

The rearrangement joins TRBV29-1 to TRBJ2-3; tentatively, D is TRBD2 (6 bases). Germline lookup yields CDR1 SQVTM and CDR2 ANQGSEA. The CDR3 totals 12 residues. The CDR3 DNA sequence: TGCGGTTTGGCTAGCGACACAGATACGCAGTATTTT. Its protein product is CGLASDTDTQYF.

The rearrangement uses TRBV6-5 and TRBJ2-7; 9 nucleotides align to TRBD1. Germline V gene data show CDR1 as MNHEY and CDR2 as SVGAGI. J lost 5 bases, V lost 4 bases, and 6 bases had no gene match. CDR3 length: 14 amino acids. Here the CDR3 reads CASSSTGGRDEQYF. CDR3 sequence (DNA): TGTGCCAGCAGTTCCACAGGGGGCAGGGACGAGCAGTACTTC.

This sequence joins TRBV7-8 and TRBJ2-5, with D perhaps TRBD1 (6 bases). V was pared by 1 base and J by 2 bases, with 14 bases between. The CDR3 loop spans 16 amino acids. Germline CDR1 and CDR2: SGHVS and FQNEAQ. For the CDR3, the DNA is TGTGCCAGCAGCTTAGGGGTGGGGGCACTACAAGAGACCCAGTACTTC. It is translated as CASSLGVGALQETQYF.

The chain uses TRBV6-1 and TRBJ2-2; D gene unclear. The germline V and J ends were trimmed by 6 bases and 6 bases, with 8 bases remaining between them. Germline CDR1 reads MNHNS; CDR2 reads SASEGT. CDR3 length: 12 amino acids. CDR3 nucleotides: TGTGCCAGCAGGAGTCTCTCCGGGGAGCTGTTTTTT. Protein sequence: CASRSLSGELFF.

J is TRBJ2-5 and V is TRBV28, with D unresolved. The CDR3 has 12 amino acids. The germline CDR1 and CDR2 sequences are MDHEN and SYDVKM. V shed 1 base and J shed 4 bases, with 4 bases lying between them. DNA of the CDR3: TGTGCCAGCAGTTTATATGGAGAGACCCAGTACTTC. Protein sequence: CASSLYGETQYF.

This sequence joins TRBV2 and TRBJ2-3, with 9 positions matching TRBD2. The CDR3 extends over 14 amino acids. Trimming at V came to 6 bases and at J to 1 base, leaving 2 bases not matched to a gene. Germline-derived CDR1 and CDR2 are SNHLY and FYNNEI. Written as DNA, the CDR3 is TGTGCCAGCAGAAGACTAGCGGGCACAGATACGCAGTATTTT. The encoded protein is CASRRLAGTDTQYF.

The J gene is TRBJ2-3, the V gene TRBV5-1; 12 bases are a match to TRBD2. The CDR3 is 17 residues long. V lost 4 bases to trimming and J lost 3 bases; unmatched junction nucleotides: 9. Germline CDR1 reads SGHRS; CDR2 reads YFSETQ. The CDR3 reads CASSRGGLAGLTDTQYF. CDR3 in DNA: TGCGCCAGCAGCCGGGGCGGACTAGCGGGATTAACAGATACGCAGTATTTT.

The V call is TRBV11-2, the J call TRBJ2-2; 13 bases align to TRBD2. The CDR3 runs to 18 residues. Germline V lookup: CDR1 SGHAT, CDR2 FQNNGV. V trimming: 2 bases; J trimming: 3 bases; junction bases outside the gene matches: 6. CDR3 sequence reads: CASSLRLAGGVDTGELFF. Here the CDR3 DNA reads TGTGCCAGCAGCTTAAGACTAGCGGGAGGTGTTGACACCGGGGAGCTGTTTTTT.

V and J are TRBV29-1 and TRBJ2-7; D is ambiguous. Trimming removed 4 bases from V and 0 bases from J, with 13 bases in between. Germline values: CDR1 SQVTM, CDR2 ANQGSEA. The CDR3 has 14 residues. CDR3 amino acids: CSVAVLPSSYEQYF. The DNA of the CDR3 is TGCAGCGTTGCCGTCTTGCCGTCCTCCTACGAGCAGTACTTC.

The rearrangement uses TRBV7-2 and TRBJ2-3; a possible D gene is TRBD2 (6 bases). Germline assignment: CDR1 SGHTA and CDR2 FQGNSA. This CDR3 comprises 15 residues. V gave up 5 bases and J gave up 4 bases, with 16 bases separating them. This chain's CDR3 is CASSPQWRGSDTQYF. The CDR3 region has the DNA TGTGCCAGCAGCCCCCAATGGCGGGGCTCAGATACGCAGTATTTT.

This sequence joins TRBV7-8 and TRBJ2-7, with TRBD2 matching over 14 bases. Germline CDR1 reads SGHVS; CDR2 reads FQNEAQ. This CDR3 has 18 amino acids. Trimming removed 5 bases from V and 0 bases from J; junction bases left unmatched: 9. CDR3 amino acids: CASSPRGTSGGRSYEQYF. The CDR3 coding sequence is TGTGCCAGCAGCCCCAGGGGGACTAGCGGGGGTCGCTCCTACGAGCAGTACTTC.

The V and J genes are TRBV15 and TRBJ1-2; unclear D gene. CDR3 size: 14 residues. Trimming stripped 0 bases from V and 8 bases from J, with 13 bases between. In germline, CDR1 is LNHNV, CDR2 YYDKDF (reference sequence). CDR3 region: CATSRDGISGGYTF. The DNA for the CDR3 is TGTGCCACCAGCAGAGATGGGATCAGTGGGGGCTACACCTTC. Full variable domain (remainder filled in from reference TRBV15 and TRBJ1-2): DAMVIQNPRYQVTQFGKPVTLSCSQTLNHNVMYWYQQKSSQAPKLLFHYYDKDFNNEADTPDNFQSRRPNTSFCFLDIRSPGLGDTAMYLCATSRDGISGGYTFGSGTRLTVV.